The 9 T cell receptor beta chains listed next were all sequenced from one sample in a study of T cell changes during pregnancy in multiple sclerosis. This table comes from immunoSEQ multiplex PCR, and its TCRdb copy is limited to in-frame clones, with some not included. Here the sample spans approximately 40,000 clones, around nine tenths being singletons. The sample consisted of CD4+ T cells from peripheral blood mononuclear cells, taken before pregnancy. The receptors derive from a female donor with multiple sclerosis, enrolled in a pregnancy study.

A note on this clone: The identical CDR3 is also encoded by other nucleotide sequences in the sample. The chain combines TRBV4-1 with TRBJ1-2, with D unresolved. V gave up 1 base and J gave up 8 bases, with 29 bases separating them. The CDR3 contains 19 residues. CDR1 is MGHRA, CDR2 YSYEKL, per germline. The CDR3 here is CASSQVWGDIDPGRAGYTF. The DNA for the CDR3 is TGCGCCAGCAGCCAAGTTTGGGGAGACATCGACCCAGGTCGTGCCGGCTACACCTTC.

V usage is TRBV10-3 and J usage is TRBJ1-2; D remains ambiguous. Trimming cost V 0 bases and J 4 bases, with 6 bases left between them. The germline CDR1 and CDR2 sequences are ENHRY and SYGVKD. CDR3 length: 13 residues. CDR3: CAISESQVYGYTF. The CDR3 DNA follows: TGTGCCATCAGTGAGTCCCAGGTCTATGGCTACACCTTC.

J is TRBJ1-2 and V is TRBV28; D remains unclear. Trimming cost V 4 bases and J 5 bases, with 8 bases left between them. The germline V gene encodes CDR1 MDHEN and CDR2 SYDVKM. The CDR3 runs to 12 residues. CDR3 sequence: CASSWAGYGYTF. The CDR3 DNA reads as TGTGCCAGCAGTTGGGCGGGGTATGGCTACACCTTC.

The V and J genes are TRBV19 and TRBJ1-2; a weak D match, TRBD1 (5 bases). This CDR3 comprises 13 residues. Trimming took off 6 bases at V and 3 bases at J, with 11 bases between the two ends. From germline, CDR1 is LNHDA and CDR2 SQIVND (reference sequence). CDR3 loop: CASRSRADYGYTF. The CDR3 region has the DNA TGTGCCAGTAGATCCAGGGCGGACTATGGCTACACCTTC.

The chain recombines TRBV5-4 with TRBJ2-1; 11 bases map to TRBD2. This CDR3 spans 17 amino acids. The J segment lost 7 bases and the V segment lost 0 bases, leaving 9 bases of the junction unmatched. Germline V gene lookup returns CDR1 SGHNT and CDR2 YYREEE (reference sequence). CDR3 coding DNA: TGTGCCAGCAGCTTGGGTAGCGGGGGGGCCTTGGGGAATGAGCAGTTCTTC. This sequence encodes CASSLGSGGALGNEQFF.

The chain joins TRBV18 to TRBJ2-1; tentatively, D is TRBD1 (5 bases). The V end was cut by 6 bases, the J end by 2 bases, with 11 bases between. The V gene's germline CDR1 is KGHSH and CDR2 LQKENI. CDR3 size: 14 residues. The CDR3 coding sequence is TGTGCCAGCTCCCCCCAGGGCACCTACAATGAGCAGTTCTTC. Translating it yields CASSPQGTYNEQFF.

This chain joins TRBV7-8 and TRBJ1-6; D gene unclear. The germline V gene encodes CDR1 SGHVS and CDR2 FQNEAQ. V was pared by 4 bases and J by 6 bases, with 13 bases between. This CDR3 has 15 amino acids. The CDR3, as DNA: TGTGCCAGCAGCTCCCGGCTCAGGCTTAATTCACCCCTCCACTTT. Amino acids: CASSSRLRLNSPLHF.

V gene TRBV6-5 combines with J gene TRBJ1-4; a possible D gene is TRBD1 (5 bases). This CDR3 is 14 amino acids long. V was pared by 8 bases and J by 8 bases, with 18 bases between. From germline, CDR1 is MNHEY and CDR2 SVGAGI. CDR3: CASRPAGGWEKLFF. The CDR3 coding sequence is TGTGCCAGCCGACCCGCGGGGGGGTGGGAAAAACTGTTTTTT.

V is TRBV15 and J is TRBJ1-1, with TRBD1 matching 7 bases. Germline lookup yields CDR1 LNHNV and CDR2 YYDKDF (reference sequence). This CDR3 contains 15 residues. The ends lost 1 base at V and 6 bases at J; junction bases unmatched: 8. The CDR3 sequence is CATSRGGTGDSEAFF. CDR3 DNA: TGTGCCACCAGCAGAGGAGGAACAGGGGACTCTGAAGCTTTCTTT. Using reference TRBV15 and TRBJ1-1 for the parts outside the CDR3, the full variable domain is DAMVIQNPRYQVTQFGKPVTLSCSQTLNHNVMYWYQQKSSQAPKLLFHYYDKDFNNEADTPDNFQSRRPNTSFCFLDIRSPGLGDTAMYLCATSRGGTGDSEAFFGQGTRLTVV.